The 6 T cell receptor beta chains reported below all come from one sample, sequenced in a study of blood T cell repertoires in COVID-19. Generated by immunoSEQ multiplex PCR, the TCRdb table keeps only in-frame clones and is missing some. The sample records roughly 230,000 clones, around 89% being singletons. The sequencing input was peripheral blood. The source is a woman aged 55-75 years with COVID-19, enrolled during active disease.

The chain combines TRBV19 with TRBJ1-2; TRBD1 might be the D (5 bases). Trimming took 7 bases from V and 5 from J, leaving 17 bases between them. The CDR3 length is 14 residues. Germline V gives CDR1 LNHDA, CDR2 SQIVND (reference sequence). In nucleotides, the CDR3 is TGTGCCAGTACCCGACAGAGGAGCCCTTATGGCTACACCTTC. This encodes CASTRQRSPYGYTF.

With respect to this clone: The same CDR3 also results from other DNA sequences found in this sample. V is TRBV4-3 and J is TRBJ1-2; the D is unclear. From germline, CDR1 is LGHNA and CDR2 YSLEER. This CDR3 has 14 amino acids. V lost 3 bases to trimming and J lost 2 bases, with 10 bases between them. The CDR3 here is CASSQRSLNYGYTF. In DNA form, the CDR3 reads TGCGCCAGCAGCCAGAGGTCGCTAAACTATGGCTACACCTTC.

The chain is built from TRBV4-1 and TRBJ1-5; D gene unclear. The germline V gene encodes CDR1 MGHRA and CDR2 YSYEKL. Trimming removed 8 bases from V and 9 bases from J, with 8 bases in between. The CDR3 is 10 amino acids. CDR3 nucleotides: TGCGCCAGCCGCTGCGGGCCCCAGCATTTT. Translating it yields CASRCGPQHF.

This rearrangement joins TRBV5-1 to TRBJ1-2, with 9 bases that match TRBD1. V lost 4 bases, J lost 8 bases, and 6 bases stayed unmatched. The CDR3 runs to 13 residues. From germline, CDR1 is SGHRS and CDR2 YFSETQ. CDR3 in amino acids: CASSGGQGEGYTF. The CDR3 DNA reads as TGCGCCAGCAGCGGGGGACAGGGAGAAGGCTACACCTTC.

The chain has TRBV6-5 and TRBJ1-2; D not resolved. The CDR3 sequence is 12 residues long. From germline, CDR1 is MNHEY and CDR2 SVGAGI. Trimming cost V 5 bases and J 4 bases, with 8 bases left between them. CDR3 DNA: TGTGCCAGCAGTATACTGGTCTATGGCTACACCTTC. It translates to CASSILVYGYTF.

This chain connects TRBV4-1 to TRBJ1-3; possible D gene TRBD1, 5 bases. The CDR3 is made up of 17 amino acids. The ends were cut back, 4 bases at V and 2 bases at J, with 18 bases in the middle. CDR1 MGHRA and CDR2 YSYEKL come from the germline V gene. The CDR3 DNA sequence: TGCGCCAGCAGCCCCTGGGGGGGTAGTCTTGCTGGAAACACCATATATTTT. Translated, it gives CASSPWGGSLAGNTIYF.